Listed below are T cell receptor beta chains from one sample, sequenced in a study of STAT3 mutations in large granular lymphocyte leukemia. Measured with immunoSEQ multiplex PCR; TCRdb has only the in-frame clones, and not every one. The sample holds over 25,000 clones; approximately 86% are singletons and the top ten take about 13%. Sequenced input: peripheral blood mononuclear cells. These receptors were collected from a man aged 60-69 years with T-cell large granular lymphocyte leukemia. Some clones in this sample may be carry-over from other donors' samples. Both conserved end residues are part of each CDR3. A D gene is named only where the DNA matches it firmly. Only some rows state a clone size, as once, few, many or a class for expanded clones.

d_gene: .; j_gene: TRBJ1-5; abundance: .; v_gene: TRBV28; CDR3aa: CASSSPSGPVRNQPQHF; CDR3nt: TGTGCCAGCAGTTCCCCCTCAGGGCCAGTGAGGAATCAGCCCCAGCATTTT
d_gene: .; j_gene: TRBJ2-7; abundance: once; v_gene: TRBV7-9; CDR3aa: CASSSGGGAEQYF; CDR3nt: TGTGCCAGCAGCTCAGGGGGGGGCGCAGAGCAGTACTTC
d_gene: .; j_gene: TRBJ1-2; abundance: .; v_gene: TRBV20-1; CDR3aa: CRAPEGYGYTF; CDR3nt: TGCAGAGCCCCAGAGGGCTATGGCTACACCTTC
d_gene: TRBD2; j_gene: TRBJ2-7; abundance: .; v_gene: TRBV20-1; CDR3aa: CSAYGLAEQYF; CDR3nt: TGCAGTGCTTACGGACTAGCGGAGCAGTACTTC
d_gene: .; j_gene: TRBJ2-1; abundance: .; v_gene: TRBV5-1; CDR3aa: CASSSAGYNEQFF; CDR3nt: TGCGCCAGCAGCTCCGCGGGCTACAATGAGCAGTTCTTC
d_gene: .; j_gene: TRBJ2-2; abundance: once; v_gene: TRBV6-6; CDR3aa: CASSYGTTGELFF; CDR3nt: TGTGCCAGCAGTTACGGCACTACCGGGGAGCTGTTTTTT
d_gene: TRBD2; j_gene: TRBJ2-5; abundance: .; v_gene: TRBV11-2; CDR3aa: CASSAGLAGRGTQYF; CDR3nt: TGTGCCAGCAGCGCGGGACTAGCGGGGCGAGGGACCCAGTACTTC
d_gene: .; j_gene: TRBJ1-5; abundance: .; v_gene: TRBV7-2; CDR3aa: CASSLEGVHSNQPQHF; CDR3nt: TGTGCCAGCAGCTTAGAAGGGGTACATAGCAATCAGCCCCAGCATTTT
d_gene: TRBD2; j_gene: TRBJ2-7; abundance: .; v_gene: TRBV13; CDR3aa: CASSLTSGSASYEQYF; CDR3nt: TGTGCCAGCAGCCTTACTAGCGGGAGTGCCTCCTACGAGCAGTACTTC
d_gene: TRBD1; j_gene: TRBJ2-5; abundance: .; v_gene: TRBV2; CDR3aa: CASSELTGEETQYF; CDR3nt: TGTGCCAGCAGTGAGCTGACAGGGGAAGAGACCCAGTACTTC
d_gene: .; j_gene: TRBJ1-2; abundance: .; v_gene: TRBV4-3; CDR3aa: CASSQELGNYGYTF; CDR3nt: TGCGCCAGCAGCCAAGAACTGGGCAACTATGGCTACACCTTC
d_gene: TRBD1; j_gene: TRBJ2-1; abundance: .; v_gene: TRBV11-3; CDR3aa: CASSRQPDRAQFF; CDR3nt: TGTGCCAGCAGCCGACAGCCGGACAGGGCGCAGTTCTTC
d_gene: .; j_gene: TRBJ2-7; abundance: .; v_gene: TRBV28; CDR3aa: CASSPVPYEQYF; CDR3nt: TGTGCCAGCAGCCCCGTACCCTACGAGCAGTACTTC
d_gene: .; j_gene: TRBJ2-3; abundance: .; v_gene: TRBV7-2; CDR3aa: CASSEVTDTQYF; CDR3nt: TGTGCCAGCAGCGAGGTCACAGATACGCAGTATTTT
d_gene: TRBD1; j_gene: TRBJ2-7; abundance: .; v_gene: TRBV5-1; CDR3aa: CASSLEGQASGQYF; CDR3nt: TGCGCCAGCAGCTTGGAGGGACAGGCCTCCGGGCAGTACTTC
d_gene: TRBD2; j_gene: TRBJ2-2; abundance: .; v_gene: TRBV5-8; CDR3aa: CASSLRTSGPTGELFF; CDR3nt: TGTGCCAGCAGCTTGCGGACTAGCGGACCCACCGGGGAGCTGTTTTTT
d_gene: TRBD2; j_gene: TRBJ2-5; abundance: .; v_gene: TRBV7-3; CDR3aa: CASSLTGTSGRRGETQYF; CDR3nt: TGTGCCAGCAGCCTCACCGGGACTAGCGGGAGGAGAGGGGAGACCCAGTACTTC
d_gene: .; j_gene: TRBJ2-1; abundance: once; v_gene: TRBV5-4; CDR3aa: CASSPTGDKYNEQFF; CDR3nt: TGTGCCAGCAGCCCCACGGGGGATAAATACAATGAGCAGTTCTTC
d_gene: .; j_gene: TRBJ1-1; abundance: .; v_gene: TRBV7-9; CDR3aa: CASSLAPASGTEAFF; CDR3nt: TGTGCCAGCAGCTTAGCTCCGGCCTCCGGGACTGAAGCTTTCTTT
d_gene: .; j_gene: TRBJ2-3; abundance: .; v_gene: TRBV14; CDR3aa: CASSHWRGGNTDTQYF; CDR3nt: TGTGCCAGCAGCCATTGGAGGGGGGGCAACACAGATACGCAGTATTTT
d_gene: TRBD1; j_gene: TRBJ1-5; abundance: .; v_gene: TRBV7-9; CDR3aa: CASSLTSGTGLQPQHF; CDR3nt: TGTGCCAGCAGCTTAACGTCCGGGACAGGACTACAGCCCCAGCATTTT
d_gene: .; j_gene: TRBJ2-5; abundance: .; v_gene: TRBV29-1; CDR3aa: CSVGHHGGETQYF; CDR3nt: TGCAGCGTTGGTCACCACGGGGGAGAGACCCAGTACTTC
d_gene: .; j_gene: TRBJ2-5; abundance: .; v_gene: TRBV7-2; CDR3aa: CASSLMMGETQYF; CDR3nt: TGTGCCAGCAGCTTAATGATGGGGGAGACCCAGTACTTC
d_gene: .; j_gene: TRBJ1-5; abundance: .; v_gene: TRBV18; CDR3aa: CASSMGLVQPQHF; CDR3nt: TGTGCCAGCTCAATGGGGTTGGTTCAGCCCCAGCATTTT
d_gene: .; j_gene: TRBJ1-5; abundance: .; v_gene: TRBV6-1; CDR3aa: CASIGDSNQPQHF; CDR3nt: TGTGCCAGCATCGGTGATAGCAATCAGCCCCAGCATTTT
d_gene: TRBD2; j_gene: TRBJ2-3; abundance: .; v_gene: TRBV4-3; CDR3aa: CASSQDPPGTPLGGGPINTQYF; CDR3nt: TGCGCCAGCAGCCAAGACCCTCCAGGCACTCCCCTGGGGGGAGGGCCGATAAATACGCAGTATTTT
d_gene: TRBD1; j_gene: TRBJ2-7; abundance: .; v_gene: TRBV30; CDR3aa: CAYGRDRGSYEQYF; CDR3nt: TGTGCCTACGGCCGGGACAGGGGATCCTACGAGCAGTACTTC
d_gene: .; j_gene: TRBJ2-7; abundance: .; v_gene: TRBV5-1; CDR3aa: CASKSQGTYEQYF; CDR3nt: TGCGCCAGCAAGTCCCAGGGTACCTACGAGCAGTACTTC
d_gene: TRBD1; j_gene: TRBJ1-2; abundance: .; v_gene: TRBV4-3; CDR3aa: CASSQQTGAIYGYTF; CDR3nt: TGCGCCAGCAGCCAGCAGACAGGGGCCATATATGGCTACACCTTC
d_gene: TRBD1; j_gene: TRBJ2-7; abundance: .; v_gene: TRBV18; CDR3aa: CASSPVGTGYEQYF; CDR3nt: TGTGCCAGCTCACCAGTCGGGACAGGCTACGAGCAGTACTTC
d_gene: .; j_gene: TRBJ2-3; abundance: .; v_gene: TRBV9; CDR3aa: CASSVDSRGTDTQYF; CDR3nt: TGTGCCAGCAGCGTAGATAGCCGGGGCACCGATACGCAGTATTTT
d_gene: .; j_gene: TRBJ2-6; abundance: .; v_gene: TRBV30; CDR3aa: CAWSVGSRPLNSGANVLTF; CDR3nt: TGTGCCTGGAGTGTAGGGAGCAGACCCCTAAACTCTGGGGCCAACGTCCTGACTTTC
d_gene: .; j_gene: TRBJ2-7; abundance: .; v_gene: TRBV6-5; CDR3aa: CASSYRDFSSYEQYF; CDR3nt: TGTGCCAGCAGTTACCGGGACTTCAGCTCCTACGAGCAGTACTTC
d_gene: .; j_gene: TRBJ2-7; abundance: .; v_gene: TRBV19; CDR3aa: CASSLSRQAFSYEQYF; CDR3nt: TGTGCCAGTAGTCTCAGCCGGCAGGCTTTCTCCTACGAGCAGTACTTC
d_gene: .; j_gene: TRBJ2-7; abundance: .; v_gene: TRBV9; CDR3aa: CASSSTSEQYF; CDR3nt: TGTGCCAGCAGCTCAACGTCAGAGCAGTACTTC
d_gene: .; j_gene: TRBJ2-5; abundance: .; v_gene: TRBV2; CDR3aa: CASSEKGSLAETQYF; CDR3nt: TGTGCCAGCAGTGAAAAGGGGAGTTTAGCAGAGACCCAGTACTTC
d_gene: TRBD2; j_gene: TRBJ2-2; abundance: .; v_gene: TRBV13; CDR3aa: CASSHPRSGTTGELFF; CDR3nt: TGTGCCAGCAGCCATCCTCGCAGCGGGACCACCGGGGAGCTGTTTTTT
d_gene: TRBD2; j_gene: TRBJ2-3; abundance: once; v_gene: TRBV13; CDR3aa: CASSYSGSGADTQYF; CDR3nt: TGTGCCAGCAGCTATAGCGGGAGTGGCGCAGATACGCAGTATTTT
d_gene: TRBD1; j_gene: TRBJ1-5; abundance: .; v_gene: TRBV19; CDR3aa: CASSRGTGGRVSNQPQHF; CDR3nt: TGTGCCAGTAGTAGGGGGACAGGGGGACGAGTCAGCAATCAGCCCCAGCATTTT
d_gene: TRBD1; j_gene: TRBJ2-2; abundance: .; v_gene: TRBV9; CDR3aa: CASSVSPGQGAQAGELFF; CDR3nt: TGTGCCAGCAGCGTATCACCGGGACAGGGGGCTCAGGCCGGGGAGCTGTTTTTT
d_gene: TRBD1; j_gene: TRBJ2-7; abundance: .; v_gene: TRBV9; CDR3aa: CASGQGTYEQYF; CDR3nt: TGTGCCAGTGGACAGGGGACGTACGAGCAGTACTTC
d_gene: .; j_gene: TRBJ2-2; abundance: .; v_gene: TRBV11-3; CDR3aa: CASSFGGTANTGELFF; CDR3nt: TGTGCCAGCAGCTTTGGCGGGACAGCTAACACCGGGGAGCTGTTTTTT
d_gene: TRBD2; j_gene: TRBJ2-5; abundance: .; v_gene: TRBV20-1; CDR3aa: CSGLAGETQYF; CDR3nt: TGCAGTGGGCTAGCGGGAGAGACCCAGTACTTC
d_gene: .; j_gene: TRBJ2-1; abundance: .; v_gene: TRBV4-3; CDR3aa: CASSQDNLAGRRNEQFF; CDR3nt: TGCGCCAGCAGCCAAGATAATCTGGCGGGAAGGCGAAATGAGCAGTTCTTC
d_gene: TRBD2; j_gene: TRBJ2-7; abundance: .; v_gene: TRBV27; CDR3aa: CASSAKLAARPHEQYF; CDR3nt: TGTGCCAGCAGTGCCAAACTAGCGGCCAGGCCCCACGAGCAGTACTTC
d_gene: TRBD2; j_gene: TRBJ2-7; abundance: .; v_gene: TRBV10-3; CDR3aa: CAIAQRETGEQYF; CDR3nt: TGTGCCATCGCCCAGCGGGAGACGGGCGAGCAGTACTTC
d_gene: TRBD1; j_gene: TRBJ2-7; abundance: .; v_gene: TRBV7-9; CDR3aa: CASSLSGQGFYEQYF; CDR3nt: TGTGCCAGCAGCTTATCGGGACAGGGATTCTACGAGCAGTACTTC
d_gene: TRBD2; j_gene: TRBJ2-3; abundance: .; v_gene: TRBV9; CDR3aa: CASSVEGSGGQAAQYF; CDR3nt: TGTGCCAGCAGCGTAGAGGGTAGCGGGGGGCAGGCGGCGCAGTATTTT
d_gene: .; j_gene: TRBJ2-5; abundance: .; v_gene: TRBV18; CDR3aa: CASSPSGLQETQYF; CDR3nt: TGTGCCAGCTCACCATCGGGGCTCCAAGAGACCCAGTACTTC
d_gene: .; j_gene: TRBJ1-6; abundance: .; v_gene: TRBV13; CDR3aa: CASSPVGLALHF; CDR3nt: TGTGCCAGCAGTCCTGTCGGGTTAGCCCTCCACTTT
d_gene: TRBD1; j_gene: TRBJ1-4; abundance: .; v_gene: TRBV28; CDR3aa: CASTPQGAFGEKLFF; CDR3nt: TGTGCCAGCACCCCACAGGGGGCCTTCGGTGAAAAACTGTTTTTT